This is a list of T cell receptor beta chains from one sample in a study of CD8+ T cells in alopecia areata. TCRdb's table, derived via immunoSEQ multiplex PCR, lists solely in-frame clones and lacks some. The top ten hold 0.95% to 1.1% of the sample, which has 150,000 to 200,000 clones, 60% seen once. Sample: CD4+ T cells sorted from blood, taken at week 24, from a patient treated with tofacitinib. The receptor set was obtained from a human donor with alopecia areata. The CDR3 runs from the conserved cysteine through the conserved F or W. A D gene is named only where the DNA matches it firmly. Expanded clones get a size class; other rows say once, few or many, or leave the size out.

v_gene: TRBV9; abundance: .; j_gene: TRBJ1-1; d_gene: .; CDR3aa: CASSVGAGGNSGTEAFF; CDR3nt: TGTGCCAGCAGCGTAGGAGCGGGGGGCAATTCGGGCACTGAAGCTTTCTTT
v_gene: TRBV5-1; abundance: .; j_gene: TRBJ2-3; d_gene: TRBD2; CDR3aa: CASRSGGTSTDTQYF; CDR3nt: TGCGCCAGCAGAAGCGGGGGGACTAGCACAGATACGCAGTATTTT
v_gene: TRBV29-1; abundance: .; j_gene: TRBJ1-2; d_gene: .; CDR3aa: CSVEMYGRYGYTF; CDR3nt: TGCAGCGTTGAAATGTATGGGCGCTATGGCTACACCTTC
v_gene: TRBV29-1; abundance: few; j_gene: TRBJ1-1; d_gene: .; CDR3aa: CSVEEGGWNTEAFF; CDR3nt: TGCAGCGTTGAAGAAGGGGGTTGGAACACTGAAGCTTTCTTT
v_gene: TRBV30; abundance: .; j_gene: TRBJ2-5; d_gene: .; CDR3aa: CAWREGGYQETQYF; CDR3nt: TGTGCCTGGAGGGAGGGGGGGTACCAAGAGACCCAGTACTTC
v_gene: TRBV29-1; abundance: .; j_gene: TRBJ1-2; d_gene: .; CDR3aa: CSAGREDYGYTF; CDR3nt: TGCAGCGCCGGCAGGGAGGACTATGGCTACACCTTC
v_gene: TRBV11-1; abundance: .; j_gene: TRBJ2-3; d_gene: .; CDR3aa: CASSLVGTLSTDTQYF; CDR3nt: TGTGCCAGCAGCTTAGTGGGGACGTTGAGCACAGATACGCAGTATTTT
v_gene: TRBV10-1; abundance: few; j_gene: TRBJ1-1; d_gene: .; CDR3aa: CASSDQGAPEAFF; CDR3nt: TGCGCCAGCAGTGATCAGGGAGCCCCTGAAGCTTTCTTT
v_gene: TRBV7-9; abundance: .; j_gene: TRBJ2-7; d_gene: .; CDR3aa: CASTQMEAEQYF; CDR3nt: TGTGCCAGCACCCAAATGGAGGCCGAGCAGTACTTC
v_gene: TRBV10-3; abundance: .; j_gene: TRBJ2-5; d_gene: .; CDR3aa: CAISATRDPKETQYF; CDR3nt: TGTGCCATCAGTGCTACACGGGACCCAAAGGAGACCCAGTACTTC
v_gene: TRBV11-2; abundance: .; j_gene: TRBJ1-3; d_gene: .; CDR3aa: CASGPYSSGNTIYF; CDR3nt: TGTGCCAGCGGACCCTATTCCTCTGGAAACACCATATATTTT